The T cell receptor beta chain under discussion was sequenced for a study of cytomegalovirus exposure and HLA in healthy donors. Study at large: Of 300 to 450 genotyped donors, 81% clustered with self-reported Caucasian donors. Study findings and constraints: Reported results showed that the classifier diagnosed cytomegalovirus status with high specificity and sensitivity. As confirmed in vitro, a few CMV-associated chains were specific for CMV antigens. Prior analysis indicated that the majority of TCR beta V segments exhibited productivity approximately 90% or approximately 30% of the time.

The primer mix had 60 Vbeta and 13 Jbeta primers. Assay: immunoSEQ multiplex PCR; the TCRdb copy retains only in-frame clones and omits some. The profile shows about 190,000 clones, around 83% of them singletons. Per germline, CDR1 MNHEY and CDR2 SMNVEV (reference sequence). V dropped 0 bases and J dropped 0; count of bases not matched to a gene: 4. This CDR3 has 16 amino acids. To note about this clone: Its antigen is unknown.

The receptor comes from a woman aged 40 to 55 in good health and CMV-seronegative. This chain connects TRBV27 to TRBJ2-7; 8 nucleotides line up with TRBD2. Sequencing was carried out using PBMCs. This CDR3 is CASSLSPSGSSYEQYF. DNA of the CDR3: TGTGCCAGCAGTTTATCGCCCAGCGGGAGCTCCTACGAGCAGTACTTC.